A single sample gave rise to the 22 T cell receptor beta chains below, sequenced in a study of response to subunit inactivated influenza vaccine. From the RT-PCR reads, TCRdb called clonotypes with MiXCR, one entry per CDR3 protein. The data hold about 610,000 distinct CDR3 sequences, with roughly 15% observed a single time. Here the sequenced sample was PBMCs from blood, taken 11 to 12 days after vaccination. These receptors were taken from a man in his fifties or sixties who received an inactivated influenza vaccine.

This clonotype was observed a handful of times. V usage is TRBV2 and J usage is TRBJ1-2; no reliable D call. Germline V gene sequence: CDR1 SNHLY, CDR2 FYNNEI. Trimming cost V 5 bases and J 0 bases, with 7 bases left between them. The CDR3 has 13 amino acids. The CDR3 protein is CASSSSANYGYTF. The CDR3 region has the DNA TGTGCCAGCAGTTCCAGTGCTAACTATGGCTACACCTTC.

This clonotype was recorded a few times. The V and J genes are TRBV7-9 and TRBJ2-2; D is undetermined. The germline CDR1 and CDR2 sequences are SEHNR and FQNEAQ (reference sequence). V lost 1 base and J lost 5, with 11 bases in between. This CDR3 region has 15 residues. The CDR3 sequence: CASSLGAQQTGELFF. The CDR3 coding sequence is TGTGCCAGCAGCTTAGGAGCTCAGCAAACCGGGGAGCTGTTTTTT.

This clonotype was found a few times. As DNA, the CDR3 is TGTGCCAGCAGTTCCGAAAGGACCCAGTACTTC. Translation: CASSSERTQYF. V is TRBV12-3 or TRBV12-4 and J is TRBJ2-5; no definite D call. The CDR3 is made up of 11 amino acids. Deletions cut 4 bases from V and 7 bases from J, with 7 bases between.

The V call is TRBV5-4, the J call TRBJ2-7; D possibly corresponds to TRBD1 (8 bases). Trimming removed 3 bases from V and 2 bases from J, with 15 bases in between. CDR3 length: 15 amino acids. In germline, CDR1 is SGHNT, CDR2 YYREEE (reference sequence). Written as DNA, the CDR3 is TGTGCCAGCAGCTCCCAGGGGGCGGGGGCCTACGAGCAGTACTTC. Its protein product is CASSSQGAGAYEQYF.

The rearrangement joins TRBV5-1 to TRBJ2-7; no definite D call. Looked up from germline, CDR1 is SGHRS and CDR2 is YFSETQ. This CDR3 contains 14 residues. The V gene lost 0 bases and the J gene lost 2 bases, with 9 bases spanning the gap. The CDR3 nucleotides read TGCGCCAGCAGCTTGGCCGTCAGTACCTACGAGCAGTACTTC. It yields the protein CASSLAVSTYEQYF.

In nucleotides, the CDR3 is TGTGCCTGGAGCGGACTAGCAGATACCGGGGAGCTGTTTTTT. Its translation is CAWSGLADTGELFF. The genes are TRBV30 and TRBJ2-2; 8 bases are a match to TRBD2. Germline CDR1 reads GTSNPN; CDR2 reads SVGIG (reference sequence). The trim removed 3 bases at V and 5 bases at J, leaving 5 bases unmatched. This CDR3 has 14 amino acids.

The V and J genes are TRBV7-8 and TRBJ2-1; weak D call: TRBD2 (7 bases). The germline gives CDR1 SGHVS, CDR2 FQNEAQ. The CDR3 is 16 residues long. Trimming shortened V by 4 bases and J by 4 bases, and 17 bases separated the two germline ends. Written as DNA, the CDR3 is TGTGCCAGCAGCTGGGTAGGGGGGGGGCAGTACAATGAGCAGTTCTTC. It specifies CASSWVGGGQYNEQFF.

The chain joins TRBV6-1 to TRBJ1-5, with 9 bases identical to TRBD1. The CDR3 runs to 16 residues. Trimming took 5 bases from V and 6 from J; bases not matched to a gene: 11. Germline V gives CDR1 MNHNS, CDR2 SASEGT. The CDR3 coding sequence is TGTGCCAGCAGTAGAGCGGGACAGGGATTTATTCAGCCCCAGCATTTT. It is translated as CASSRAGQGFIQPQHF.

This clonotype appeared many times. The V call is TRBV4-2, the J call TRBJ1-3; D is possibly TRBD1 (5 bases). The CDR3 is 15 residues long. V gave up 4 bases and J gave up 1 base, with 11 bases separating them. CDR1 and CDR2 from the germline V gene are LGHNA and YNFKEQ. The CDR3 sequence is CASSRGHESGNTIYF. Here the CDR3 DNA reads TGTGCCAGCAGCCGCGGACACGAGTCTGGAAACACCATATATTTT.

This clonotype was picked up many times. The gene calls are TRBV12-3 or TRBV12-4 and TRBJ2-5; possibly TRBD1 or TRBD2 for D (5 bases each). This CDR3 spans 14 amino acids. Between the trimmed V and J ends, which lost 6 bases and 9 bases, there was a span of 20 bases. Here the CDR3 reads CASRPGTAGLAQYF. The CDR3 coding sequence is TGTGCCAGCAGACCTGGGACGGCCGGCTTGGCCCAGTACTTC.

This clonotype was counted between two and nine times. The rearrangement joins TRBV5-1 to TRBJ2-7; 10 bases agree with TRBD1. Germline V gene sequence: CDR1 SGHRS, CDR2 YFSETQ. The V and J ends lost 4 bases and 5 bases, in that order; junction bases with no gene match: 15. This CDR3 has 17 residues. The CDR3 region is CASSRTPPGTGANEQYF. CDR3 in DNA: TGCGCCAGCAGCCGAACTCCGCCCGGGACAGGGGCCAACGAGCAGTACTTC.

The chain joins TRBV7-9 to TRBJ1-1, with a weak D call TRBD1 (5 bases). CDR3 length: 13 residues. V lost 4 bases, J lost 8 bases, and 14 bases lay in between. Per the germline V gene, CDR1 is SEHNR and CDR2 is FQNEAQ (reference sequence). The CDR3 bases are TGTGCCAGCAGCTCCGGGGCTTTAGGCGAAGCTTTCTTT. This sequence encodes CASSSGALGEAFF.

This clonotype was seen a handful of times. The chain combines TRBV12-3 or TRBV12-4 with TRBJ2-2; no clear D. V was cut by 10 bases and J by 7 bases, with 25 bases left in between. The CDR3 has 16 amino acids. CDR3 bases: TGTGCCATCACTAAAATGGGCAGGCAGATTGGCGGGGAGCTGTTTTTT. It codes for CAITKMGRQIGGELFF.

As for this clonotype: An end of the junction differs from the germline gene, which may be a read error. This rearrangement joins TRBV12-3 or TRBV12-4 to TRBJ2-4, with D perhaps matching TRBD2 (6 bases). This CDR3 has 13 amino acids. DNA for the CDR3: TGTGCCAGCAGTTTAGCGCTAAGGGGACTTCCGAACTTC. Amino acids: CASSLALRGLPNF.

The chain combines TRBV7-9 with TRBJ2-7; no definite D call. The CDR3 consists of 13 residues. CDR1 and CDR2 (germline): SEHNR, FQNEAQ (reference sequence). Trimming pared 2 bases from V and 6 bases from J, leaving 11 bases between. The CDR3 DNA reads TGTGCCAGCAGCTTATTCGAAGGGTCCGAGCAGTACTTC. It codes for CASSLFEGSEQYF. Combining the CDR3 with reference TRBV7-9 and TRBJ2-7 gives the whole variable domain DTGVSQNPRHKITKRGQNVTFRCDPISEHNRLYWYRQTLGQGPEFLTYFQNEAQLEKSRLLSDRFSAERPKGSFSTLEIQRTEQGDSAMYLCASSLFEGSEQYFGPGTRLTVT.

The chain employs TRBV7-9 and TRBJ2-2; D tentatively fits TRBD1 or TRBD2 (6 bases each). CDR3 length equals 14 residues. The germline V gene encodes CDR1 SEHNR and CDR2 FQNEAQ (reference sequence). The V and J ends lost 8 bases and 3 bases respectively, with 13 bases between them. In nucleotides, the CDR3 is TGTGCCAGCGTCACGGGGGCCTACACCGGGGAGCTGTTTTTT. Amino acid sequence: CASVTGAYTGELFF.

This clonotype showed up just a few times. The J gene is TRBJ1-6, the V gene TRBV20-1; D gene unclear. Germline CDR1 DFQATT, CDR2 SNEGSKA (reference sequence). The CDR3 runs to 13 residues. The ends were cut back, 5 bases at V and 9 bases at J, with 14 bases in the middle. In DNA form, the CDR3 reads TGCAGTGCTCAACCCACCTTAGGTTCACCCCTCCACTTT. It translates to CSAQPTLGSPLHF.

J is TRBJ2-5 and V is TRBV23-1; 7 bases map to TRBD2. TRBV23-1 is filed as an ORF, its function uncertain. This CDR3 comprises 15 residues. Unmatched junction bases numbered 9, after V lost 3 bases and J lost 5 bases. CDR3 bases: TGCGCCAGCAGTCACCCTTGGGGGGGAGACGAGACCCAGTACTTC. It translates to CASSHPWGGDETQYF.

This clonotype was detected only a few times. CDR3 sequence (DNA): TGTGCCAGCAGGGTACTCCTAACTAACTATGGCTACACCTTC. Translated, it gives CASRVLLTNYGYTF. The chain couples TRBV6-5 to TRBJ1-2; D call uncertain. This CDR3 is 14 amino acids long. V was clipped by 6 bases and J by 0 bases, with 11 bases between them. In germline, CDR1 is MNHEY, CDR2 SVGAGI.

This clonotype turned up a few times. V usage is TRBV7-2 and J usage is TRBJ1-1, with D maybe TRBD1 (5 bases). The CDR3 is 16 amino acids. V lost 0 bases to trimming and J lost 5 bases, with 16 bases between them. From germline, CDR1 is SGHTA and CDR2 FQGNSA. This CDR3 reads CASSLAFRAGRTEAFF. The CDR3 DNA follows: TGTGCCAGCAGCTTAGCTTTTCGAGCGGGACGGACTGAAGCTTTCTTT.

This rearrangement joins TRBV10-3 to TRBJ1-1; D is perhaps TRBD1 (6 bases). This CDR3 has 13 amino acids. Trimming removed 3 bases from V and 6 bases from J, with 11 bases in between. Germline assignment: CDR1 ENHRY and CDR2 SYGVKD. The chain's CDR3 is CAISEQGTSEAFF. In nucleotides, the CDR3 is TGTGCCATCAGTGAACAAGGGACATCTGAAGCTTTCTTT.

V gene TRBV4-1 combines with J gene TRBJ2-1, with D possibly being TRBD2 (6 bases). This CDR3 is built from 15 residues. V dropped 1 base and J dropped 4 bases, with 11 bases sitting between them. Germline CDR1 and CDR2: MGHRA and YSYEKL. The CDR3 sequence is CASSQGLASYNEQFF. CDR3 nucleotides: TGCGCCAGCAGCCAAGGTCTAGCGTCTTACAATGAGCAGTTCTTC.